The 10 T cell receptor beta chains below were found in one sample sequenced in a study of tumor-infiltrating lymphocytes in oesophageal squamous cell carcinoma (dated by TCRdb to about 2016). Library preparation employed PCR. Sequencer: Illumina HiSeq 2000. TCRdb cleaned the public reads at Q25 with fastp, built clones with MiXCR and kept in-frame beta chains. For every CDR3 protein sequence, its rows merge into one entry that carries the most common genes and DNA. The sample contains tens of thousands of distinct CDR3 sequences, about a third of them found a single time. The top ten constitute about a fifth of the sample. The sequenced material came from esophageal tumor tissue. Every receptor here comes from a female donor with esophageal squamous cell carcinoma.

This clonotype occurred a few times. The rearrangement uses TRBV19 and TRBJ1-2, with D unresolved. The CDR3 covers 13 residues. The germline gives CDR1 LNHDA, CDR2 SQIVND (reference sequence). Between the trimmed V and J ends, which lost 3 bases and 7 bases, there was a span of 12 bases. The CDR3, as DNA: TGTGCCAGTAGTATCGCGGCAGTGGCTGGCTACACCTTC. Protein sequence: CASSIAAVAGYTF.

Concerning this clonotype: The conserved phenylalanine or tryptophan normally closing the CDR3 is absent here, so this likely arose from a read error. The DNA is omitted, as the CDR3 cannot be located on it reliably, and the CDR3 follows TCRdb's listing. This chain joins TRBV7-2 and TRBJ2-6; the DNA was not compared with TRBD2, the D call given in the table. In germline, CDR1 is SGHTA, CDR2 FQGNSA. The CDR3 extends over 18 residues, inclusive of both ends. This CDR3 is CASSLGTSGRGYEQYFGN.

This clonotype was seen many times. This chain uses TRBV6-1 with TRBJ1-5; tentative D call: TRBD1 (6 bases). Germline lookup yields CDR1 MNHNS and CDR2 SASEGT. This CDR3 region has 16 residues. V was shortened by 4 bases and J by 0 bases, with 13 bases between the two germline ends. This chain's CDR3 is CASSVRTVASNQPQHF. CDR3 bases: TGTGCCAGCAGTGTCAGGACAGTCGCTAGCAATCAGCCCCAGCATTTT.

This clonotype was seen many times. The chain is built from TRBV9 and TRBJ2-1; D unclear. The germline V and J ends were trimmed by 3 bases and 4 bases, with 5 bases remaining between them. The CDR3 totals 12 residues. The V gene's germline CDR1 is SGDLS and CDR2 YYNGEE. The CDR3 loop is CASSEGYNEQFF. The CDR3 DNA is TGTGCCAGCAGCGAGGGATACAATGAGCAGTTCTTC. Full variable domain (remainder filled in from reference TRBV9 and TRBJ2-1): DSGVTQTPKHLITATGQRVTLRCSPRSGDLSVYWYQQSLDQGLQFLIQYYNGEERAKGNILERFSAQQFPDLHSELNLSSLELGDSALYFCASSEGYNEQFFGPGTRLTVL.

V and J are TRBV12-3 or TRBV12-4 and TRBJ1-1; TRBD1 aligns across 7 bases. The V gene end was trimmed by 3 bases and the J gene end by 3 bases; junction bases not matched to a gene: 4. This CDR3 comprises 14 residues. This chain's CDR3 is CASSFVDRDTEAFF. CDR3 in DNA: TGTGCCAGCAGTTTCGTAGACAGGGACACTGAAGCTTTCTTT.

Ten or more counts support this clonotype. The rearrangement joins TRBV4-1 to TRBJ2-5; D uncertain. V lost 0 bases, J lost 2 bases, and 7 bases lay in between. The CDR3 has 14 residues. Germline values: CDR1 MGHRA, CDR2 YSYEKL. CDR3 in amino acids: CASSQDVRQETQYF. In DNA, the CDR3 is TGCGCCAGCAGCCAAGATGTCCGGCAAGAGACCCAGTACTTC.

This clonotype was counted many times. The CDR3 DNA reads as TGTGCCAGCAGCTTCGGACTTGCCGGCACAGATACGCAGTATTTT. Encoded protein: CASSFGLAGTDTQYF. J is TRBJ2-3 and V is TRBV7-2; tentatively, D is TRBD2 (5 bases). The CDR3 contains 15 residues. With 3 bases removed from V and 1 base from J, the gap between germline ends came to 11 bases. Germline assignment: CDR1 SGHTA and CDR2 FQGNSA.

A word on this clonotype: A read error is likely, as this CDR3 ends without the conserved phenylalanine or tryptophan. The DNA is omitted, as the CDR3 cannot be located on it reliably, and the CDR3 follows TCRdb's listing. The chain employs TRBV6-5 and TRBJ2-1; TRBD1, the table's D call, lacks a check against the DNA. The CDR3 region is 15 residues in length, termini included. Germline CDR1 MNHEY, CDR2 SVGAGI. CDR3 protein: CASRSGTSNGYTFGS.

This clonotype was observed many times. A read error may be the cause here, since a much bigger clone is one base away. The chain is built from TRBV7-2 and TRBJ2-1; 8 bases map to TRBD2. Near its end, the DNA agrees better with TRBJ2-7, so the J call may be wrong. This CDR3 comprises 16 residues. From germline, CDR1 is SGHTA and CDR2 FQGNSA. Here the CDR3 reads CASSLVGGRTYNEQYF. The CDR3 DNA reads TGTGCCAGCAGCTTAGTAGGCGGGAGGACCTACAATGAGCAGTACTTC.

This clonotype turned up a few times. A much larger clone lies a single base off, so this may be a read error. The chain recombines TRBV6-1 with TRBJ2-7; 10 positions agree with TRBD2. Gene TRBJ2-1 matches the end of the DNA better, so the J call may be wrong. Germline lookup yields CDR1 MNHNS and CDR2 SASEGT. The CDR3 is 16 amino acids. The CDR3 DNA sequence: TGTGCCAGCAGCCATAGGACTAGCGGAGGCTCCTACGAGCAGTTCTTC. Translating gives CASSHRTSGGSYEQFF.